This T cell receptor (beta chain) was found in a study of a mutant IDH1 vaccine in newly diagnosed glioma. Study-wide background: Patients had received radiotherapy, temozolomide, or both previously, most receiving both.

This CDR3 comprises 12 residues. CDR1 is SEHNR and CDR2 is FQNEAQ in the germline V gene (reference sequence). Time point here: week 5, during vaccination. Doses of 300 ug of mutant IDH1 20-mer peptide were given with topical imiquimod. Each donor presented with a new WHO grade 3 or 4 astrocytoma that tested IDH1-mutant and showed ATRX loss. General observations from the study: Seemingly, top peripheral T cell clonotype changes bore no relation to pseudoprogression. Of all patients, about 94% showed vaccine-induced immune responses.

TCRdb's table, derived via immunoSEQ multiplex PCR, lists solely in-frame clones and lacks some. The table includes around 29,000 clones, around 87% detected once. A remark on this clone: Its antigen is unknown. Relative to the germline gene, one junction end is altered; a read error may explain this.

The chain is built from TRBV7-9 and TRBJ1-5; no reliable D call. This TCR came from a middle-aged woman with glioma. Some clones in this sample may be carry-over from other donors' samples. The sample in question was peripheral blood mononuclear cells (PBMCs), obtained from a glioma patient whose treatment included an IDH1 peptide vaccine. CDR3 residues: CASSLGNQPQHF. CDR3 coding DNA: TGTGCCAGCAGTTTAGGCAATCAGCCCCAGCATTTT.